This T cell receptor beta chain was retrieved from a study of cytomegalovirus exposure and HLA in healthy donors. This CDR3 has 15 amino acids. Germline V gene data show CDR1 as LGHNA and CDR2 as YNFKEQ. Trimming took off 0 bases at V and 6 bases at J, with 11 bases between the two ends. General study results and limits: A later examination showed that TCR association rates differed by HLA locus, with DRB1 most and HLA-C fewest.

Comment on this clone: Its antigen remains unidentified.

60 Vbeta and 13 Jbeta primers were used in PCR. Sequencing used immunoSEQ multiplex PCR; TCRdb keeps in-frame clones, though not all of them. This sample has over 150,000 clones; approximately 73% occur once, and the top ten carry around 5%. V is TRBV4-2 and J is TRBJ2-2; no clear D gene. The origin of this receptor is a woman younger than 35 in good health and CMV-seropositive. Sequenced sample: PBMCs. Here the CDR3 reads CASSQENYAAGELFF. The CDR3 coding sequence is TGTGCCAGCAGCCAAGAGAACTACGCGGCCGGGGAGCTGTTTTTT.